The clone carrying this T cell receptor beta chain was found once. Its antigen is not known. This entry belongs to a study of T cell responses to AZD1222 COVID-19 vaccine. Study results and limitations: There were repertoire samples only from the period after the peak T cell response. Rises in breadth and depth of Spike-specific TCRs came after two AZD1222 doses. AZD1222 recipients seropositive at baseline numbered only 5 or 6.

Profiling relied on immunoSEQ multiplex PCR, and the TCRdb table lists in-frame clones only, not all of them. This table holds around 78,000 clones, almost 90% found once. Trimming at V came to 7 bases and at J to 1 base, leaving 5 bases not matched to a gene. The CDR3 runs to 14 residues. In germline, CDR1 is MDHEN, CDR2 SYDVKM. This sequence originates from an adult who received the AZD1222 COVID-19 vaccine. The sequences come from peripheral blood, collected 28 days after the second AZD1222 dose. V usage is TRBV28 and J usage is TRBJ1-1, with TRBD1 matching 8 bases. CDR3 in DNA: TGTGCCAGCACCCTCGGACAGGGGAACACTGAAGCTTTCTTT. Its translation is CASTLGQGNTEAFF.